A selection of T cell receptor beta chains follows, all from one sample in a study of T cell responses to AZD1222 COVID-19 vaccine. The protocol was immunoSEQ multiplex PCR, while the TCRdb copy is restricted to in-frame clones and leaves out a portion. The sample lists some 70,000 clones, roughly 82% occurring once. The sequences come from peripheral blood, collected on day 0 of AZD1222 vaccination. These receptors all come from an adult in good health. Each CDR3 is given with its conserved first and last residue. The D gene is left open where the match is weak. Size values are once, few and many counts, or a class for expanded clones, and some rows have none.

>once|TRBJ2-7|-|TRBV9
CASSVFPPGGLRGSYEQYF
TGTGCCAGCAGCGTATTCCCCCCGGGTGGGTTGAGGGGCTCCTACGAGCAGTACTTC
>few|TRBJ1-2|-|TRBV5-1
CASSLGVANYGYTF
TGCGCCAGCAGCTTGGGTGTGGCTAACTATGGCTACACCTTC
>-|TRBJ1-2|-|TRBV24-1
CATSAGPGYGYTF
TGTGCCACCAGTGCCGGGCCTGGATATGGCTACACCTTC
>-|TRBJ2-3|TRBD1|TRBV7-8
CASRWDREADTQYF
TGTGCCAGCAGATGGGACAGGGAGGCAGATACGCAGTATTTT
>-|TRBJ2-7|TRBD1|TRBV3-1/TRBV3-2
CASSQEAGTVYEQYF
TGTGCCAGCAGCCAAGAGGCTGGGACAGTTTACGAGCAGTACTTC
>-|TRBJ1-1|-|TRBV6-5
CASSYWDGEAFF
TGTGCCAGCAGTTATTGGGACGGTGAAGCTTTCTTT
>few|TRBJ2-7|TRBD1|TRBV3-1/TRBV3-2
CASSRGQGAGEQYF
TGTGCCAGCAGTCGGGGACAGGGGGCGGGCGAGCAGTACTTC
>-|TRBJ2-3|-|TRBV29-1
CSVDGGSSDTQYF
TGCAGCGTTGATGGAGGAAGCTCAGATACGCAGTATTTT
>-|TRBJ2-2|TRBD2|TRBV5-5
CASSLALAGGSGELFF
TGTGCCAGCAGCTTGGCGTTAGCGGGGGGATCCGGGGAGCTGTTTTTT
>-|TRBJ2-7|-|TRBV5-1
CASSLVGQVNEQYF
TGCGCCAGCAGCTTGGTAGGTCAGGTGAACGAGCAGTACTTC
>-|TRBJ1-2|-|TRBV5-8
CASSLGWAGAAGGYTF
TGTGCCAGCAGCCTTGGGTGGGCAGGGGCCGCGGGCGGCTACACCTTC
>-|TRBJ2-3|-|TRBV9
CASSVSGGSTDTQYF
TGTGCCAGCAGCGTGTCAGGGGGGAGCACAGATACGCAGTATTTT
>-|TRBJ1-2|-|TRBV27
CASSLTSLGGYTF
TGTGCCAGCAGTTTAACCAGCCTTGGGGGCTACACCTTC
>-|TRBJ2-2|-|TRBV12-5
CASGLSTGVRELFF
TGTGCTAGTGGTTTGTCTACGGGGGTCCGGGAGCTGTTTTTT
>-|TRBJ2-7|-|TRBV3-1/TRBV3-2
CASSQSLGSYEQYF
TGTGCCAGCAGCCAAAGTCTAGGATCCTACGAGCAGTACTTC
>few|TRBJ1-5|-|TRBV5-5
CASSLYSNQPQHF
TGTGCCAGCAGCCTGTATAGCAATCAGCCCCAGCATTTT
>-|TRBJ2-7|-|TRBV28
CASSLPLGLGEQYF
TGTGCCAGCAGTTTACCCCTAGGACTCGGCGAGCAGTACTTC
>-|TRBJ2-7|-|TRBV27
CASSFGAGRKYEQYF
TGTGCCAGCAGTTTCGGGGCAGGGAGAAAGTACGAGCAGTACTTC
>-|TRBJ1-5|-|TRBV18
CASSPGGGGQPQHF
TGTGCCAGCTCACCGGGGGGGGGCGGTCAGCCCCAGCATTTT
>-|TRBJ1-2|TRBD1|TRBV4-3
CASSQGIGTGYGYTF
TGCGCCAGCAGCCAAGGGATCGGGACAGGGTATGGCTACACCTTC
>-|TRBJ2-3|-|TRBV10-3
CAISLDSGPTDTQYF
TGTGCCATCAGCCTCGATAGCGGACCCACAGATACGCAGTATTTT
>-|TRBJ1-5|-|TRBV6-5
CASSTSGKNQPQHF
TGTGCCAGCAGTACGTCCGGGAAAAATCAGCCCCAGCATTTT
>-|TRBJ1-2|-|TRBV6-5
CASSYSEGSFYGYTF
TGTGCCAGCAGTTACTCGGAGGGGTCTTTCTATGGCTACACCTTC
>-|TRBJ2-1|-|TRBV5-3
CARRYTTGLSYNEQFF
TGTGCCAGAAGATATACGACAGGCCTGTCCTACAATGAGCAGTTCTTC
>-|TRBJ1-5|TRBD1|TRBV5-1
CASSLEGAGSNQPQHF
TGCGCCAGCAGCTTGGAGGGGGCGGGATCCAATCAGCCCCAGCATTTT
>-|TRBJ1-1|TRBD1|TRBV25-1
CASSVTGGREAFF
TGTGCCAGCAGTGTTACAGGGGGTCGTGAAGCTTTCTTT
>few|TRBJ1-5|-|TRBV5-6
CASSLGVNQPQHF
TGTGCCAGCAGCTTGGGGGTTAATCAGCCCCAGCATTTT
>once|TRBJ1-1|-|TRBV28
CASSSWTENTEAFF
TGTGCCAGCAGTTCCTGGACCGAGAACACTGAAGCTTTCTTT
>-|TRBJ2-1|TRBD2|TRBV10-3
CATARGYEQFF
TGTGCCACCGCGCGGGGGTATGAGCAGTTCTTC
>-|TRBJ2-7|TRBD2|TRBV5-6
CASSLRGLPLDYEQYF
TGTGCCAGCAGCTTGCGGGGACTACCTTTGGACTACGAGCAGTACTTC
>-|TRBJ2-1|-|TRBV11-2
CASSAPPGAGSYNEQFF
TGTGCCAGCAGCGCACCTCCTGGGGCCGGGTCCTACAATGAGCAGTTCTTC
>-|TRBJ1-4|-|TRBV6-5
CASSWDRDNEKLFF
TGTGCCAGCAGTTGGGATAGGGATAATGAAAAACTGTTTTTT
>-|TRBJ1-6|-|TRBV2
CASTRDKFNSPLHF
TGTGCCAGTACCAGGGACAAGTTTAATTCACCCCTCCACTTT
>-|TRBJ1-5|-|TRBV18
CASSPGDQPQHF
TGTGCCAGCTCACCAGGGGATCAGCCCCAGCATTTT
>-|TRBJ1-2|-|TRBV11-2
CASSFTGPNYGYTF
TGTGCCAGCAGCTTTACAGGGCCTAACTATGGCTACACCTTC
>-|TRBJ1-1|-|TRBV18
CASSPSGGTEAFF
TGTGCCAGCTCACCTTCGGGAGGCACTGAAGCTTTCTTT
>few|TRBJ1-1|-|TRBV15
CATSRDLQSTEAFF
TGTGCCACCAGCAGAGATTTGCAGTCCACTGAAGCTTTCTTT
>-|TRBJ1-3|-|TRBV19
CATIGFLSGNTIYF
TGTGCCACCATTGGATTCCTCTCTGGAAACACCATATATTTT
>few|TRBJ2-2|TRBD1|TRBV27
CASSAQGAGTGELFF
TGTGCCAGCAGTGCGCAGGGGGCCGGCACCGGGGAGCTGTTTTTT
>-|TRBJ1-6|TRBD1|TRBV6-5
CASSKGQGNSPLHF
TGTGCCAGCTCTAAGGGACAGGGGAATTCACCCCTCCACTTT
>-|TRBJ1-2|TRBD1|TRBV5-4
CASSSLRDREAYGYTF
TGTGCCAGCAGCTCCCTCCGGGACAGGGAGGCCTATGGCTACACCTTC
>-|TRBJ2-7|TRBD2|TRBV5-1
CASSTGLGNEQYF
TGCGCCAGCAGCACGGGACTAGGGAACGAGCAGTACTTC
>-|TRBJ2-1|TRBD2|TRBV7-3
CASSLISGGVYNEQFF
TGTGCCAGCAGCTTAATTAGCGGGGGGGTATACAATGAGCAGTTCTTC
>-|TRBJ1-3|TRBD1|TRBV7-9
CASSAMTGGFSGNTIYF
TGTGCCAGCAGCGCCATGACAGGGGGGTTCTCTGGAAACACCATATATTTT
>few|TRBJ1-2|-|TRBV5-4
CASSLEGSNGYTF
TGTGCCAGCAGCTTGGAGGGGAGTAATGGCTACACCTTC
>-|TRBJ2-7|-|TRBV11-3
CASSLRGGYEQYF
TGTGCCAGCAGCTTAAGGGGAGGCTACGAGCAGTACTTC
>-|TRBJ2-1|-|TRBV19
CASSMGGTAYNEQFF
TGTGCCAGTAGTATGGGCGGGACAGCTTACAATGAGCAGTTCTTC
>few|TRBJ1-1|TRBD1|TRBV7-9
CASSWPGQLMNTEAFF
TGTGCCAGCAGCTGGCCGGGACAGCTGATGAACACTGAAGCTTTCTTT
>-|TRBJ1-2|TRBD1|TRBV5-1
CASSYRGGDYGYTF
TGCGCCAGCAGCTACAGGGGAGGGGACTATGGCTACACCTTC
>-|TRBJ2-7|-|TRBV5-1
CASSLGVGYEQYF
TGCGCCAGCAGCTTGGGTGTCGGATACGAGCAGTACTTC
>-|TRBJ2-5|-|TRBV30
CAWGEDEETQYF
TGTGCCTGGGGAGAAGACGAGGAGACCCAGTACTTC
>-|TRBJ2-3|-|TRBV3-1/TRBV3-2
CASSQRAASTDTQYF
TGTGCCAGCAGCCAACGGGCGGCTAGCACAGATACGCAGTATTTT
>-|TRBJ2-3|TRBD2|TRBV6-5
CASRFLAGLTDTQYF
TGTGCCAGCAGATTCTTAGCGGGCCTCACAGATACGCAGTATTTT
>-|TRBJ2-2|TRBD1|TRBV7-9
CASSRRGQGTTGELFF
TGTGCCAGCAGCCGCCGGGGACAGGGGACCACCGGGGAGCTGTTTTTT
>-|TRBJ2-1|-|TRBV28
CASRNRARYNEQFF
TGTGCCAGCAGAAACAGGGCTCGATACAATGAGCAGTTCTTC
>-|TRBJ2-1|TRBD2|TRBV28
CASSRRLAGGNEQFF
TGTGCCAGCAGTCGAAGACTAGCGGGGGGCAATGAGCAGTTCTTC
>-|TRBJ2-5|TRBD1|TRBV5-1
CASSFGQGVETQYF
TGCGCCAGCAGCTTCGGACAGGGTGTGGAGACCCAGTACTTC
>few|TRBJ2-7|TRBD2|TRBV10-2
CASSELGGGSYEQYF
TGCGCCAGCAGTGAGCTCGGCGGGGGCTCCTACGAGCAGTACTTC
>-|TRBJ1-2|-|TRBV5-1
CASSPLDVRYGYTF
TGCGCCAGCAGCCCACTTGACGTAAGATATGGCTACACCTTC